Given below is one T cell receptor (beta chain) in context. This entry belongs to a study of identical twins. TCRdb ran MiXCR on the 5' RACE reads and lists one entry per CDR3 protein. The sample lists around 1.7 million distinct CDR3 sequences, around 33% occurring once. CDR1 and CDR2 (germline): SGHTA, FQGNSA. V lost 4 bases and J lost 5; bases outside the gene matches: 5. This CDR3 spans 15 amino acids. The V call is TRBV7-2, the J call TRBJ2-3, with 11 bases that match TRBD2. Sequencing was done on a sample of cord blood. This receptor was taken from a newborn girl in good health. For the CDR3, the DNA is TGTGCCAGCAGCTCCACTAGCGGGAGAGTAGATACGCAGTATTTT. It translates to CASSSTSGRVDTQYF.